This T cell receptor (beta chain) came from a study of control samples from healthy donors and cancer patients. Only in-frame clones appear in the TCRdb table, and some are missing; sequencing was by immunoSEQ multiplex PCR. The sample holds some 150,000 clones, 91% seen once. V dropped 6 bases and J dropped 2 bases, with 11 bases sitting between them. Germline CDR1 is SNHLY and CDR2 is FYNNEI. The CDR3 spans 14 residues. This clone was seen a single time. The J gene is TRBJ2-1, the V gene TRBV2, with D perhaps matching TRBD2 (5 bases). The receptor's source is a woman younger than 45 in good health. Sequenced sample: blood. The CDR3 is CASRVGGAYNEQFF. The CDR3 coding sequence is TGTGCCAGCAGGGTAGGAGGAGCCTACAATGAGCAGTTCTTC.